Presented here are 25 T cell receptor beta chains from one specimen sequenced in a study of cytomegalovirus exposure and HLA in healthy donors. Both 60 Vbeta primers and 13 Jbeta primers went into the PCR. Data came from immunoSEQ multiplex PCR; TCRdb stores just in-frame clones and leaves some out. Counted here are about 130,000 clones, about 80% occurring once; the ten biggest clones make up about 3.3%. Sequencing input: PBMCs. The receptors come from a male donor in good health and CMV-seronegative.

Regarding this clone: The junction departs from the called germline gene at one end, perhaps through a read error. This rearrangement joins TRBV9 to TRBJ2-4; 7 nucleotides align to TRBD1. Germline CDR1 is SGDLS and CDR2 is YYNGEE. CDR3 length equals 13 residues. CDR3 protein: CASSPRGKNSQYF. CDR3 DNA sequence: TGTGCCAGCAGCCCCAGGGGGAAAAACAGTCAGTACTTC.

V usage is TRBV2 and J usage is TRBJ1-3; TRBD1 matches 9 bases. CDR1 and CDR2 (germline): SNHLY, FYNNEI. J lost 2 bases, V lost 6 bases, and 2 bases had no gene match. The CDR3 extends over 14 amino acids. CDR3 sequence: CASSRTGAGNTIYF. Here the CDR3 DNA reads TGTGCCAGCAGCCGGACAGGGGCTGGAAACACCATATATTTT. The full variable domain, rest sourced from reference TRBV2 and TRBJ1-3, is EPEVTQTPSHQVTQMGQEVILRCVPISNHLYFYWYRQILGQKVEFLVSFYNNEISEKSEIFDDQFSVERPDGSNFTLKIRSTKLEDSAMYFCASSRTGAGNTIYFGEGSWLTVV.

V gene TRBV27 combines with J gene TRBJ1-5; D not resolved. The CDR3 runs to 13 residues. Trimming pared 1 base from V and 4 bases from J, leaving 5 bases between. CDR1 is MNHEY, CDR2 SMNVEV, per germline (reference sequence). CDR3 region: CASSLFRNQPQHF. The CDR3 DNA reads TGTGCCAGCAGTTTATTCAGGAATCAGCCCCAGCATTTT.

This chain uses TRBV6-1 with TRBJ1-6, with 9 bases fitting TRBD1. With V trimmed by 6 bases and J by 9 bases, 6 bases remained unmatched. This CDR3 is 14 amino acids long. Per germline, CDR1 MNHNS and CDR2 SASEGT. The CDR3, as DNA: TGTGCCAGCAGAACAGGGGGCGCAGGTTCACCCCTCCACTTT. It specifies CASRTGGAGSPLHF.

This rearrangement joins TRBV25-1 to TRBJ2-1, with D possibly being TRBD2 (6 bases). Germline V gives CDR1 MGHDK, CDR2 SYGVNS. Trimming pared 3 bases from V and 1 base from J, leaving 19 bases between. CDR3 length equals 18 residues. CDR3 in DNA: TGTGCCAGCAGTGAGCCCAGTCGGGAGAGAGTTTCCTACAATGAGCAGTTCTTC. It translates to CASSEPSRERVSYNEQFF.

The J gene is TRBJ2-3, the V gene TRBV27, with D possibly being TRBD2 (5 bases). This CDR3 spans 15 amino acids. V was cut by 11 bases and J by 3 bases, with 21 bases left in between. Germline V lookup: CDR1 MNHEY, CDR2 SMNVEV (reference sequence). CDR3 protein: CASLQLGERTDTQYF. DNA of the CDR3: TGTGCCTCTCTACAACTCGGGGAGAGGACAGATACGCAGTATTTT.

This rearrangement joins TRBV27 to TRBJ2-1; 11 bases line up with TRBD2. V gave up 3 bases and J gave up 3 bases; unmatched junction bases: 1. There are 15 residues in the CDR3. Germline assignment: CDR1 MNHEY and CDR2 SMNVEV (reference sequence). The CDR3 DNA sequence: TGTGCCAGCAGTTTCGGGACTAGCGGCTACAATGAGCAGTTCTTC. Protein product: CASSFGTSGYNEQFF.

This chain joins TRBV5-1 and TRBJ1-2; D gene ambiguous. The CDR3 extends over 13 amino acids. The V end lost 0 bases, the J end lost 0 bases, and 3 bases lay between the germline ends. From germline, CDR1 is SGHRS and CDR2 YFSETQ. CDR3 DNA: TGCGCCAGCAGCTTGGCAGCTAACTATGGCTACACCTTC. As protein: CASSLAANYGYTF.

J is TRBJ1-1 and V is TRBV29-1; D gene ambiguous. CDR3 length: 10 residues. V was pared by 4 bases and J by 6 bases, with 6 bases between. Germline CDR1 and CDR2: SQVTM and ANQGSEA. The CDR3 DNA reads TGCAGCGTTGGCAGCGCTGAAGCTTTCTTT. It encodes CSVGSAEAFF.

The chain recombines TRBV18 with TRBJ1-2; D unresolved. In germline, CDR1 is KGHSH, CDR2 LQKENI. CDR3 length: 14 amino acids. The V gene lost 6 bases and the J gene lost 4 bases, with 15 bases spanning the gap. This CDR3 is CASSIGRDLYGYTF. Here the CDR3 DNA reads TGTGCCAGCTCTATCGGACGGGATCTCTATGGCTACACCTTC.

This clone was detected once. The gene calls are TRBV23-1 and TRBJ2-6, with D possibly TRBD1 on 5 matching bases. TRBV23-1 carries the ORF label, with uncertain function. The CDR3 loop spans 22 amino acids. V was trimmed by 0 bases and J by 1 base, leaving 25 bases between them. CDR3 coding DNA: TGCGCCAGCAGTCAATCGGGGTCAATCGTTACAGGCTGTCCATCTGGGGCCAACGTCCTGACTTTC. Encoded protein: CASSQSGSIVTGCPSGANVLTF.

The J gene is TRBJ1-2, the V gene TRBV5-5, with D hard to call. V shed 0 bases and J shed 5 bases, with 8 bases lying between them. The germline gives CDR1 SGHKS, CDR2 YYEKEE (reference sequence). The length of the CDR3 is 13 residues. This chain's CDR3 is CASSLDGVYGYTF. The CDR3 DNA reads TGTGCCAGCAGCTTGGACGGAGTTTATGGCTACACCTTC.

This CDR3 reads CASSPSGQGTNEKLFF. The DNA for the CDR3 is TGTGCCAGCAGTCCGAGTGGACAGGGAACAAATGAAAAACTGTTTTTT. The chain is built from TRBV28 and TRBJ1-4; TRBD1 matches at 8 bases. Germline assignment: CDR1 MDHEN and CDR2 SYDVKM. V was clipped by 5 bases and J by 5 bases; unmatched bases: 10. The CDR3 spans 16 residues.

The rearrangement uses TRBV30 and TRBJ1-1, with unresolved D. The CDR3 sequence is 15 residues long. The V and J ends lost 0 bases and 0 bases respectively, with 11 bases between them. The germline CDR1 and CDR2 sequences are GTSNPN and SVGIG (reference sequence). The CDR3 coding sequence is TGTGCCTGGAGTGTAAAGAGAGCCTTGAACACTGAAGCTTTCTTT. This translates into CAWSVKRALNTEAFF.

V usage is TRBV5-1 and J usage is TRBJ2-7; D possibly corresponds to TRBD2 (6 bases). The CDR3 spans 13 residues. Germline CDR1 and CDR2: SGHRS and YFSETQ. V dropped 4 bases and J dropped 2 bases, with 10 bases sitting between them. The CDR3 sequence: CASSAGGAYEQYF. The CDR3 coding sequence is TGCGCCAGCAGCGCCGGGGGAGCCTACGAGCAGTACTTC.

J is TRBJ2-7 and V is TRBV11-1; D might be TRBD1 (6 bases). From germline, CDR1 is SGHAT and CDR2 FQDESV (reference sequence). V was cut by 1 base and J by 2 bases, with 12 bases left in between. CDR3 size: 15 residues. The CDR3 sequence: CASSLESTGTYEQYF. In DNA form, the CDR3 reads TGTGCCAGCAGCTTAGAAAGCACAGGGACCTACGAGCAGTACTTC.

The chain combines TRBV11-2 with TRBJ2-1; 7 bases map to TRBD2. The length of the CDR3 is 15 residues. V lost 8 bases and J lost 10; bases outside the gene matches: 17. Looked up from germline, CDR1 is SGHAT and CDR2 is FQNNGV. CDR3 coding DNA: TGTGCCAGCTATGCTCCGGGACTACCAATTGGGGAGCAGTTCTTC. Translation: CASYAPGLPIGEQFF.

CDR3 DNA: TGTGCCTGGAGTCTTTCCTTCCCCGGGGAGCTGTTTTTT. This sequence encodes CAWSLSFPGELFF. The chain employs TRBV30 and TRBJ2-2; D ambiguous. Between the trimmed V and J ends, which lost 2 bases and 6 bases, there was a span of 10 bases. CDR1 and CDR2 from the germline V gene are GTSNPN and SVGIG (reference sequence). The CDR3 spans 13 residues.

The chain combines TRBV5-4 with TRBJ2-5; TRBD2 matches at 12 bases. The germline CDR1 and CDR2 sequences are SGHNT and YYREEE (reference sequence). Germline trimming cut 4 bases from V and 0 bases from J; bases unmatched to any gene: 4. The CDR3 extends over 16 amino acids. CDR3 DNA sequence: TGTGCCAGCAGCGCTAGCGGGGGGGGGTACCAAGAGACCCAGTACTTC. This codes for CASSASGGGYQETQYF.

This clone showed up just a few times. The chain's CDR3 is CASSPGRGSGRSTDTQYF. The CDR3 DNA reads as TGTGCCAGCAGCCCCGGTCGGGGTAGCGGGAGGAGCACAGATACGCAGTATTTT. The chain employs TRBV7-2 and TRBJ2-3, with TRBD2 identical over 10 bases. Germline trimming cut 5 bases from V and 0 bases from J; bases unmatched to any gene: 11. Germline loops: CDR1 SGHTA, CDR2 FQGNSA. The CDR3 has 18 residues.

The V and J genes are TRBV5-5 and TRBJ2-7, with 7 positions matching TRBD1. The CDR3 length is 17 residues. After removal of 4 bases from V and 2 bases from J, the junction contained 15 bases not matched to a gene. Per germline, CDR1 SGHKS and CDR2 YYEKEE (reference sequence). The CDR3 DNA reads as TGTGCCAGCAGCGAAAAAATACAGGGGTTTAGCACCTACGAGCAGTACTTC. Translated: CASSEKIQGFSTYEQYF.

The chain combines TRBV18 with TRBJ1-1; 9 bases agree with TRBD1. This CDR3 has 15 residues. Germline V gene lookup returns CDR1 KGHSH and CDR2 LQKENI. The V and J ends lost 6 bases and 1 base, in that order; junction bases with no gene match: 6. CDR3 protein: CASSLTGQGNTEAFF. CDR3 in DNA: TGTGCCAGCTCGCTAACGGGACAGGGGAACACTGAAGCTTTCTTT.

V is TRBV19 and J is TRBJ2-6; TRBD2 might be the D (6 bases). CDR1 and CDR2 from the germline V gene are LNHDA and SQIVND (reference sequence). This CDR3 spans 14 amino acids. Trimming pared 8 bases from V and 0 bases from J, leaving 8 bases between. CDR3 DNA sequence: TGTGCCAGTGGCGGGAACTCTGGGGCCAACGTCCTGACTTTC. It codes for CASGGNSGANVLTF.

The J gene is TRBJ2-5, the V gene TRBV2; D not certain. The germline V and J ends were trimmed by 2 bases and 1 base, with 5 bases remaining between them. CDR3 length: 13 residues. CDR1 and CDR2 from the germline V gene are SNHLY and FYNNEI. CDR3 protein: CASSEYSQETQYF. CDR3 nucleotide sequence: TGTGCCAGCAGTGAATACAGCCAAGAGACCCAGTACTTC.

A few counts support this clone. J is TRBJ1-1 and V is TRBV11-2; 7 bases align to TRBD1. There are 16 residues in the CDR3. V lost 5 bases, J lost 7 bases, and 16 bases stayed unmatched. Germline CDR1 and CDR2: SGHAT and FQNNGV. The DNA of the CDR3 is TGTGCCAGCAGCCTCATACAGGAGGGGGCGCGGGGTGAAGCTTTCTTT. Translated: CASSLIQEGARGEAFF.